The clone carrying this T cell receptor beta chain was detected ten times or more. As yet, its antigen is unknown. This sample is drawn from a study of CD8 T cells in ankylosing spondylitis. Findings and limits, study-wide: Ankylosing spondylitis blood seemed to carry a telltale TCR beta motif made of several highly homologous variants. Earlier work had already found some motif variants in reactive arthritis synovial fluid and blood. From matched ankylosing spondylitis synovial fluid, disease-linked clones were reportedly recovered at significantly enriched levels. Within peripheral blood, clones linked to disease were CD8+ and relatively rare.

TCRdb passed the 5' RACE reads through MiXCR, listing each CDR3 protein once. The sample holds 200,000 to 300,000 distinct CDR3 sequences; 8% to 9.5% are singletons and the top ten take 6.5% to 7%. CDR1 MNHEY and CDR2 SVGAGI come from the germline V gene. V lost 4 bases and J 0 bases, leaving 16 bases between the germline ends. The CDR3 covers 16 residues. This rearrangement joins TRBV6-5 to TRBJ2-7, with D perhaps matching TRBD1 or TRBD2 (6 bases each). The receptor comes from a male donor with ankylosing spondylitis or in good health (not recorded which). What was sequenced was blood, either unsorted or a sorted T cell fraction (not recorded which). The CDR3 protein is CASSWGEGGSSYEQYF. DNA of the CDR3: TGTGCCAGCAGTTGGGGAGAGGGGGGTAGCTCCTACGAGCAGTACTTC.